This entry lists 3 T cell receptor beta chains sequenced from one sample in a study of blood T cell repertoires in COVID-19. Repertoires were generated with immunoSEQ multiplex PCR, while TCRdb's copy carries only in-frame clones and drops some. Seen here are tens of thousands of clones, around 88% observed once, and the top ten hold more than 5.5%. The specimen was peripheral blood. These receptors originate from a woman older than 75 with acute or convalescent COVID-19.

This clone was observed a few times. This sequence joins TRBV4-2 and TRBJ2-3, with TRBD2 matching 8 bases. The CDR3 is made up of 16 amino acids. The trim removed 4 bases at V and 4 bases at J, leaving 10 bases unmatched. Germline V lookup: CDR1 LGHNA, CDR2 YNFKEQ. The DNA for the CDR3 is TGTGCCAGCAGCCCTTCCGGGCGGGGGGTGGCAGATACGCAGTATTTT. Amino acid sequence: CASSPSGRGVADTQYF.

The V and J genes are TRBV5-1 and TRBJ2-7, with 11 bases aligning to TRBD2. The CDR3 has 15 amino acids. With 0 bases clipped from V and 3 bases from J, the junction kept 2 bases outside the gene matches. Germline CDR1 and CDR2: SGHRS and YFSETQ. The CDR3, as DNA: TGCGCCAGCAGCTTGGGGGGGACTAGCGGCTACGAGCAGTACTTC. Protein: CASSLGGTSGYEQYF.

The rearrangement links TRBV18 to TRBJ2-7, with 9 bases fitting TRBD1. V shed 6 bases, J shed 2 bases, and the junction held 5 bases outside the gene matches. The CDR3 contains 14 residues. The germline V gene has CDR1 KGHSH and CDR2 LQKENI. CDR3 coding DNA: TGTGCCAGCTCGCAACAGGGGGCCCCCTACGAGCAGTACTTC. It encodes CASSQQGAPYEQYF. Full variable domain (remainder filled in from reference TRBV18 and TRBJ2-7): NAGVMQNPRHLVRRRGQEARLRCSPMKGHSHVYWYRQLPEEGLKFMVYLQKENIIDESGMPKERFSAEFPKEGPSILRIQQVVRGDSAAYFCASSQQGAPYEQYFGPGTRLTVT.